This entry is about one T cell receptor beta chain. Other DNA sequences in this specimen translate into the identical CDR3. Every isolated RNA sample was fully reverse transcribed, so sequencing captured expressed TCRB transcripts. Measured with immunoSEQ multiplex PCR; TCRdb has only the in-frame clones, and not every one. Among a few hundred thousand clones listed, around a fifth were seen once. The sample is drawn from a study of beta chain features in type 1 diabetes. CDR3 length: 11 residues. Trimming stripped 4 bases from V and 5 bases from J, with 6 bases between. Germline assignment: CDR1 ENHRY and CDR2 SYGVKD.

The V gene is TRBV10-3, the J gene TRBJ2-7; weak D call: TRBD1 (6 bases). The origin of this receptor is a woman under 30 in good health. The sample taken for sequencing was naive CD4+ T cells from blood. The CDR3 bases are TGTGCCATCAGTGGGACAGACGAGCAGTACTTC. Translated, it gives CAISGTDEQYF.